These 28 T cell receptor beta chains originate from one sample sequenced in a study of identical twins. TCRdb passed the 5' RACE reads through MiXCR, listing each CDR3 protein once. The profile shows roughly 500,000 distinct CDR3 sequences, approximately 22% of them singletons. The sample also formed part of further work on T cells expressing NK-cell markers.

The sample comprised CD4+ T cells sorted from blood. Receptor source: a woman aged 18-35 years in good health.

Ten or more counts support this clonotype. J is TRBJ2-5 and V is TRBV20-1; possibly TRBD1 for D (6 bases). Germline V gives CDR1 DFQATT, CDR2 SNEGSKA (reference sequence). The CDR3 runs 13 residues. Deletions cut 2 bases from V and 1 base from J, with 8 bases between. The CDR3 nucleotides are TGCAGTGCTAGACGGACAGCCCAAGAGACCCAGTACTTC. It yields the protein CSARRTAQETQYF.

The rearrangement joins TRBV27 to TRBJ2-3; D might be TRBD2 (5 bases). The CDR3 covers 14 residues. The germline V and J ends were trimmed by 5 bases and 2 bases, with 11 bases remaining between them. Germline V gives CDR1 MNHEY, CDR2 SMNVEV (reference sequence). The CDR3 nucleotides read TGTGCCAGCAGTGGACGGAGGATCACAGATACGCAGTATTTT. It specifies CASSGRRITDTQYF.

CDR3 residues: CAITRGGGGSEAFF. CDR3 DNA sequence: TGTGCCATAACCCGAGGTGGGGGGGGGTCTGAAGCTTTCTTT. J is TRBJ1-1 and V is TRBV10-3, with a weak D call TRBD1 (5 bases). Germline lookup yields CDR1 ENHRY and CDR2 SYGVKD. The germline V and J ends were trimmed by 9 bases and 6 bases, with 20 bases remaining between them. The CDR3 consists of 14 residues.

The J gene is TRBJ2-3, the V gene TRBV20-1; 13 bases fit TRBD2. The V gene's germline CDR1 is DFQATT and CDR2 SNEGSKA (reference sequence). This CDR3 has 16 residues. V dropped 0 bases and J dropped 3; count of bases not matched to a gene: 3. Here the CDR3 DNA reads TGCAGTGCTAGAGATGGGACTAGCGGGATGACAGATACGCAGTATTTT. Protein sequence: CSARDGTSGMTDTQYF.

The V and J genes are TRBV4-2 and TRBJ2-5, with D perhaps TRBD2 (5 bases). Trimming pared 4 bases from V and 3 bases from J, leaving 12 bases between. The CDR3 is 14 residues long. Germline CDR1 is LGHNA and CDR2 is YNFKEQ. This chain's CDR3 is CASSRRRAEETQYF. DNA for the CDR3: TGTGCCAGCAGCCGGCGTAGAGCGGAAGAGACCCAGTACTTC.

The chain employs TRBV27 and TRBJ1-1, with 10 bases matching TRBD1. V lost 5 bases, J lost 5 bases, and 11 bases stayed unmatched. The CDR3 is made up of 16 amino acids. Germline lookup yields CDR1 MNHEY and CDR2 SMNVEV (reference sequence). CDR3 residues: CASSPLGTGVGTEAFF. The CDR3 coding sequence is TGTGCCAGCAGTCCCCTCGGGACAGGGGTTGGGACTGAAGCTTTCTTT.

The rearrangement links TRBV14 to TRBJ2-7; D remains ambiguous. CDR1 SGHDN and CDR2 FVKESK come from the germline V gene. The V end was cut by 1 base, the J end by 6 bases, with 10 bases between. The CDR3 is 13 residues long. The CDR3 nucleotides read TGTGCCAGCAGCCAAGGGACCAGGCGCGAGCAGTACTTC. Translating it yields CASSQGTRREQYF.

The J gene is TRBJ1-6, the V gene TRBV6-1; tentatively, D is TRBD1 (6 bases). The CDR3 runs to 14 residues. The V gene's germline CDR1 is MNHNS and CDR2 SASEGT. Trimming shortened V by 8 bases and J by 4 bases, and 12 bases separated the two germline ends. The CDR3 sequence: CASGTGWYNSPLHF. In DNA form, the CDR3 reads TGTGCCAGCGGTACAGGGTGGTATAATTCACCCCTCCACTTT.

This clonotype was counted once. The CDR3 DNA follows: TGTGCCAGCAGTGAAGCGCAGCGGCACCGGCAGTATTTT. Residues: CASSEAQRHRQYF. V gene TRBV2 combines with J gene TRBJ2-3; possibly TRBD2 for D (5 bases). CDR1 and CDR2 (germline): SNHLY, FYNNEI. V lost 0 bases and J lost 11, with 12 bases in between. This CDR3 is 13 amino acids long.

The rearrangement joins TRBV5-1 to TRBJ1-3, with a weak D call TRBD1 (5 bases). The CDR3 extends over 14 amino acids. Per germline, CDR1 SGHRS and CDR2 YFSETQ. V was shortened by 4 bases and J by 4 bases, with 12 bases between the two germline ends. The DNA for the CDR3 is TGCGCCAGCAGCCCCCGGGGCTCCGGAAACACCATATATTTT. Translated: CASSPRGSGNTIYF.

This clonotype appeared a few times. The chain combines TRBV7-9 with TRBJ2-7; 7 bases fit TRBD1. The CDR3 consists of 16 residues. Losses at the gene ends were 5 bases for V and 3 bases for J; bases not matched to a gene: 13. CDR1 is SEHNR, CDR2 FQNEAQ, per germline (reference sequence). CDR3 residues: CASSLPSKGQSYEQYF. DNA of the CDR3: TGTGCCAGCAGCCTACCATCGAAGGGACAGAGCTACGAGCAGTACTTC.

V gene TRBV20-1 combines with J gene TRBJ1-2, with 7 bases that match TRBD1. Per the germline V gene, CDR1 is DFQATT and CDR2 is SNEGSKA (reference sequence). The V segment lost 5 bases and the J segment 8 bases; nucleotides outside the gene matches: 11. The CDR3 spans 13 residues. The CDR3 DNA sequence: TGCAGTGCTGGGGACAGTACGGCGTGGGGCTACACCTTC. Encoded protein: CSAGDSTAWGYTF.

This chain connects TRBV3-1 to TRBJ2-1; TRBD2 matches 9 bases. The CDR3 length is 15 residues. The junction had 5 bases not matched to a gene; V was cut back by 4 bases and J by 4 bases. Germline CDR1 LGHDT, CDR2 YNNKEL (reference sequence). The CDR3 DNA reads TGTGCCAGCAGCCGCGCGGGGGGGCGATACAATGAGCAGTTCTTC. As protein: CASSRAGGRYNEQFF.

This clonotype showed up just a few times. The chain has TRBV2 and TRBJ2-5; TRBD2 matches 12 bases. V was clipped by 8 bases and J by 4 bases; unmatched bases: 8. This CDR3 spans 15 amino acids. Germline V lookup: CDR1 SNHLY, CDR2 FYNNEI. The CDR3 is CASRRASGGGETQYF. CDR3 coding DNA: TGTGCCAGCCGCCGGGCTAGCGGGGGGGGAGAGACCCAGTACTTC. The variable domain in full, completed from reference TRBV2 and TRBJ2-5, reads EPEVTQTPSHQVTQMGQEVILRCVPISNHLYFYWYRQILGQKVEFLVSFYNNEISEKSEIFDDQFSVERPDGSNFTLKIRSTKLEDSAMYFCASRRASGGGETQYFGPGTRLLVL.

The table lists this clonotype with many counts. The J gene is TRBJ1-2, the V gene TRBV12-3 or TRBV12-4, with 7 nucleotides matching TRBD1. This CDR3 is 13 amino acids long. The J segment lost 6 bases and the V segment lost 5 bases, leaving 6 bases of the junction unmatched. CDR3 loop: CASSTLTGNGYTF. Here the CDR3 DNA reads TGTGCCAGCAGTACCCTGACAGGGAATGGCTACACCTTC.

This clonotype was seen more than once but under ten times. This chain's CDR3 is CASSQTSGRRGGELFF. In DNA, the CDR3 is TGCGCCAGCAGCCAAACTAGCGGGAGAAGGGGCGGGGAGCTGTTTTTT. The chain combines TRBV5-1 with TRBJ2-2, with 11 bases fitting TRBD2. This CDR3 region has 16 residues. J gave up 7 bases and V 4 bases, and 9 bases lay outside the gene matches. Germline assignment: CDR1 SGHRS and CDR2 YFSETQ.

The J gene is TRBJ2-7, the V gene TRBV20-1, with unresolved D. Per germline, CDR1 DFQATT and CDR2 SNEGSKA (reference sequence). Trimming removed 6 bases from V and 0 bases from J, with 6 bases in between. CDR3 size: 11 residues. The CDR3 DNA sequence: TGCAGTGCCGTGTCCTCCTACGAGCAGTACTTC. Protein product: CSAVSSYEQYF.

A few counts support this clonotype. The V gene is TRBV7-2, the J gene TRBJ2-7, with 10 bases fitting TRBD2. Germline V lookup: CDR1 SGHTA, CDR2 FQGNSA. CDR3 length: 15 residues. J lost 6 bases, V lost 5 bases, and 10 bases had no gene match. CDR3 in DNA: TGTGCCAGCAGCGGGATAAGCGGGAGGGTAGCCGAGCAGTACTTC. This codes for CASSGISGRVAEQYF. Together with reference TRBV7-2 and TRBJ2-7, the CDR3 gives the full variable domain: GAGVSQSPSNKVTEKGKDVELRCDPISGHTALYWYRQSLGQGLEFLIYFQGNSAPDKSGLPSDRFSAERTGGSVSTLTIQRTQQEDSAVYLCASSGISGRVAEQYFGPGTRLTVT.

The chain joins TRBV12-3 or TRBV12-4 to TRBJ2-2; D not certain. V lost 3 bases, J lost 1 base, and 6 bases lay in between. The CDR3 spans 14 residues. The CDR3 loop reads CASSFQKNTGELFF. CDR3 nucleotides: TGTGCCAGCAGTTTTCAGAAGAACACCGGGGAGCTGTTTTTT.

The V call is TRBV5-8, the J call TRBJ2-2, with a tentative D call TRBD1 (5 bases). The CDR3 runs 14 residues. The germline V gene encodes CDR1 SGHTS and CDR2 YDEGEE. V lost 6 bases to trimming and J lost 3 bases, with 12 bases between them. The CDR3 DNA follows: TGTGCCAGCAACGAAGGGGCTCACACCGGGGAGCTGTTTTTT. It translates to CASNEGAHTGELFF.

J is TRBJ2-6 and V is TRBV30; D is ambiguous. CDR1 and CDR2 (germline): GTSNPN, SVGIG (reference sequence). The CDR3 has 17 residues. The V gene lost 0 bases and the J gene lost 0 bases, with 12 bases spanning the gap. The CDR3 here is CAWSVRLRLSGANVLTF. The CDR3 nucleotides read TGTGCCTGGAGTGTACGCTTACGGCTCTCTGGGGCCAACGTCCTGACTTTC.

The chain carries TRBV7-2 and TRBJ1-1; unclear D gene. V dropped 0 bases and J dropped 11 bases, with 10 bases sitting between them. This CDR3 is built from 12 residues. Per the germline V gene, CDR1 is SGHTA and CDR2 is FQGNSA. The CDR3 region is CASSLALTGAFF. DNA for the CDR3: TGTGCCAGCAGCTTAGCCCTAACCGGGGCTTTCTTT.

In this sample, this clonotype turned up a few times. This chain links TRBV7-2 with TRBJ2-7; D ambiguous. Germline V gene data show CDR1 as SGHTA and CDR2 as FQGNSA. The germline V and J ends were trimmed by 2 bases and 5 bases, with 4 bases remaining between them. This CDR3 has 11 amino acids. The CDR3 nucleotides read TGTGCCAGCAGCTTAATAGACGAGCAGTACTTC. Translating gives CASSLIDEQYF. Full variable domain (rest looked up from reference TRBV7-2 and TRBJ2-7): GAGVSQSPSNKVTEKGKDVELRCDPISGHTALYWYRQSLGQGLEFLIYFQGNSAPDKSGLPSDRFSAERTGGSVSTLTIQRTQQEDSAVYLCASSLIDEQYFGPGTRLTVT.

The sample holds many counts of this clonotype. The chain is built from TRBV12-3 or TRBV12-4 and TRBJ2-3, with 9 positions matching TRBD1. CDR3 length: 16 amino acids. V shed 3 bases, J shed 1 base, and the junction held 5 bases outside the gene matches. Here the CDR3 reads CASSLERDRGTDTQYF. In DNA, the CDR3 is TGTGCCAGCAGTTTGGAGCGGGACAGGGGCACAGATACGCAGTATTTT.

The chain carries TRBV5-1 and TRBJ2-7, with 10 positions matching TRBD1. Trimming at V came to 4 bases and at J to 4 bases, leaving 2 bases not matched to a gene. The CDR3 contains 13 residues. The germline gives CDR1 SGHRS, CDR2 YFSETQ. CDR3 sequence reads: CASSMGQGYEQYF. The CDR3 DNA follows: TGCGCCAGCAGCATGGGACAGGGGTACGAGCAGTACTTC.

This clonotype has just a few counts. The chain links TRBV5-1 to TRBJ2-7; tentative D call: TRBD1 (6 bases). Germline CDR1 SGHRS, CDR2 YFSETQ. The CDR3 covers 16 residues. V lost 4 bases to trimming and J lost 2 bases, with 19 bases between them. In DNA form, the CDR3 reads TGCGCCAGCAGCGAAGCCGGGACACCCCTCACCTACGAGCAGTACTTC. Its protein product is CASSEAGTPLTYEQYF.

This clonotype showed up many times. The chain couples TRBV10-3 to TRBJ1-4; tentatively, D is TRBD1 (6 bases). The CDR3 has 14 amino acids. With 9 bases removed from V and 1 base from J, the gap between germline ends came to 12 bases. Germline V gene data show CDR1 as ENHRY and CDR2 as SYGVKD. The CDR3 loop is CAIKQGVTNEKLFF. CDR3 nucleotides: TGTGCCATAAAACAGGGTGTAACTAATGAAAAACTGTTTTTT.

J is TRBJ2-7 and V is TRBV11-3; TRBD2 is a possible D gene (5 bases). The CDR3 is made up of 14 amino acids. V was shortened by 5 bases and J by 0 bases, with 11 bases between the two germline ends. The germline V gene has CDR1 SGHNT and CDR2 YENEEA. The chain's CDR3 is CASSNSGSSYEQYF. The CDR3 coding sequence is TGTGCCAGCAGCAACAGCGGCTCCTCCTACGAGCAGTACTTC.